The next 30 T cell receptor beta chains were all read from a single sample in a study of OX40 agonist ivuxolimab in advanced cancers. This table comes from immunoSEQ multiplex PCR, and its TCRdb copy is limited to in-frame clones, with some not included. The table shows roughly 91,000 clones, with 70% to 90% occurring only once. The specimen was CD4+ or CD8+ T cells sorted from blood, collected in a trial of the OX40 agonist ivuxolimab. The origin of the receptors is an adult with an advanced solid tumor such as melanoma, head and neck, liver or kidney cancer.

The chain couples TRBV5-1 to TRBJ1-3; D not certain. This CDR3 has 13 amino acids. Trimming shortened V by 5 bases and J by 4 bases, and 10 bases separated the two germline ends. Per the germline V gene, CDR1 is SGHRS and CDR2 is YFSETQ. CDR3 in amino acids: CASRTTGGNTIYF. In DNA, the CDR3 is TGCGCCAGCAGAACGACTGGGGGAAACACCATATATTTT.

The chain carries TRBV30 and TRBJ2-3; D is uncertain. Trimming removed 4 bases at V and 2 bases at J, with 13 bases between. Germline CDR1 reads GTSNPN; CDR2 reads SVGIG (reference sequence). The CDR3 runs 14 residues. The CDR3: CAWTPGPSTDTQYF. CDR3 DNA sequence: TGTGCCTGGACCCCCGGTCCCTCCACAGATACGCAGTATTTT.

This chain uses TRBV5-6 with TRBJ1-2, with no clear D. Trimming took 0 bases from V and 4 from J, leaving 13 bases between them. The germline V gene has CDR1 SGHDT and CDR2 YYEEEE. This CDR3 region has 15 residues. CDR3 residues: CASSLDGVTFYGYTF. DNA for the CDR3: TGTGCCAGCAGCTTGGATGGAGTTACCTTCTATGGCTACACCTTC.

V gene TRBV28 combines with J gene TRBJ2-4; a weak D match, TRBD1 (6 bases). The CDR3 covers 13 residues. V dropped 4 bases and J dropped 6 bases, with 10 bases sitting between them. Germline CDR1 MDHEN, CDR2 SYDVKM. The CDR3 loop is CASSSRDTNIQYF. The CDR3 nucleotides are TGTGCCAGCAGTTCCCGGGACACAAACATTCAGTACTTC.

This clone was seen a single time. The rearrangement uses TRBV11-1 and TRBJ1-3; tentatively, D is TRBD1 (6 bases). Germline V gene sequence: CDR1 SGHAT, CDR2 FQDESV (reference sequence). CDR3 length: 14 residues. The V gene lost 3 bases and the J gene lost 4 bases, with 10 bases spanning the gap. The CDR3 sequence: CASSFGGSGNTIYF. The CDR3 DNA reads TGTGCCAGCAGCTTCGGGGGCTCGGGAAACACCATATATTTT. The variable domain in full, completed from reference TRBV11-1 and TRBJ1-3, reads EAEVAQSPRYKITEKSQAVAFWCDPISGHATLYWYRQILGQGPELLVQFQDESVVDDSQLPKDRFSAERLKGVDSTLKIQPAELGDSAMYLCASSFGGSGNTIYFGEGSWLTVV.

The genes are TRBV28 and TRBJ1-2; no clear D. This CDR3 spans 14 amino acids. V was cut by 8 bases and J by 0 bases, with 13 bases left in between. The V gene's germline CDR1 is MDHEN and CDR2 SYDVKM. The CDR3 DNA follows: TGTGCCAGCGTCCCTGGGCTAGCTAACTATGGCTACACCTTC. Encoded protein: CASVPGLANYGYTF.

The chain is built from TRBV30 and TRBJ2-3, with 13 bases identical to TRBD2. Trimming at V came to 8 bases and at J to 2 bases, leaving 4 bases not matched to a gene. This CDR3 is built from 14 residues. Germline V gene data show CDR1 as GTSNPN and CDR2 as SVGIG (reference sequence). The CDR3 DNA is TGTGCCGGGACTAGCGGGGCCCACACAGATACGCAGTATTTT. Its translation: CAGTSGAHTDTQYF.

The V gene is TRBV30, the J gene TRBJ1-3; no definite D call. V lost 0 bases to trimming and J lost 2 bases, with 11 bases between them. The CDR3 length is 15 residues. Germline assignment: CDR1 GTSNPN and CDR2 SVGIG (reference sequence). For the CDR3, the DNA is TGTGCCTGGAGTGTAAACGCCGGGCCTGGAAACACCATATATTTT. Translation gives CAWSVNAGPGNTIYF.

Details on this clone: Other nucleotide sequences from this sample produce the same CDR3. The rearrangement uses TRBV30 and TRBJ2-5; D gene unclear. Trimming stripped 2 bases from V and 5 bases from J, with 3 bases between. CDR3 length: 10 residues. Germline V gives CDR1 GTSNPN, CDR2 SVGIG (reference sequence). CDR3 sequence (DNA): TGTGCCTGGAGTCGTGAGACCCAGTACTTC. Translating it yields CAWSRETQYF.

The V call is TRBV19, the J call TRBJ1-3; TRBD1 matches 8 bases. Germline-derived CDR1 and CDR2 are LNHDA and SQIVND (reference sequence). There are 16 residues in the CDR3. J was trimmed by 3 bases and V by 5 bases; bases with no gene match: 9. CDR3 nucleotide sequence: TGTGCCAGTAGTCCCAGGACAGGGACGTATGGAAACACCATATATTTT. Its translation: CASSPRTGTYGNTIYF. Full variable domain (remainder filled in from reference TRBV19 and TRBJ1-3): DGGITQSPKYLFRKEGQNVTLSCEQNLNHDAMYWYRQDPGQGLRLIYYSQIVNDFQKGDIAEGYSVSREKKESFPLTVTSAQKNPTAFYLCASSPRTGTYGNTIYFGEGSWLTVV.

V and J are TRBV10-1 and TRBJ2-7, with TRBD1 as a possible D gene (6 bases). Per the germline V gene, CDR1 is WNHNN and CDR2 is SYGVQD (reference sequence). Trimming took 3 bases from V and 2 from J, leaving 17 bases between them. The CDR3 covers 16 residues. The CDR3 reads CASSEKPGALTYEQYF. DNA for the CDR3: TGCGCCAGCAGTGAAAAACCAGGGGCTTTAACCTACGAGCAGTACTTC.

V usage is TRBV10-3 and J usage is TRBJ2-7, with a tentative D call TRBD1 (6 bases). Germline assignment: CDR1 ENHRY and CDR2 SYGVKD. Between the trimmed V and J ends, which lost 6 bases and 3 bases, there was a span of 12 bases. The CDR3 spans 13 residues. CDR3 nucleotides: TGTGCCATCAGCGCAGGGGCGGGCTACGAGCAGTACTTC. It translates to CAISAGAGYEQYF.

The chain links TRBV4-1 to TRBJ1-1, with 7 bases aligning to TRBD1. V lost 6 bases to trimming and J lost 4 bases; unmatched junction nucleotides: 5. This CDR3 spans 13 amino acids. CDR1 and CDR2 (germline): MGHRA, YSYEKL. CDR3 DNA: TGCGCCAGCAGGGAGGGGGCGCGCACTGAAGCTTTCTTT. As protein: CASREGARTEAFF.

This clone was recorded once. Relative to the germline gene, one junction end is altered; a read error may explain this. J is TRBJ2-5 and V is TRBV7-7; weak D call: TRBD1 (7 bases). Germline assignment: CDR1 SSHAT and CDR2 FNYEAQ (reference sequence). CDR3 size: 14 residues. The DNA for the CDR3 is TGTGCTAGCAGCTTAGGAGGGGGCGGGCAGACCCAGTACTTC. Translating it yields CASSLGGGGQTQYF.

The CDR3 DNA reads TGTGCCAGCAGTGAGGTAGGGGGCAATTCACCCCTCCACTTT. The encoded protein is CASSEVGGNSPLHF. The chain joins TRBV6-1 to TRBJ1-6; 7 nucleotides line up with TRBD1. This CDR3 contains 14 residues. Germline CDR1 MNHNS, CDR2 SASEGT. V shed 3 bases, J shed 7 bases, and the junction held 3 bases outside the gene matches.

This clone was counted a few times. V is TRBV7-9 and J is TRBJ1-3, with TRBD1 matching 10 bases. This CDR3 has 19 residues. CDR1 is SEHNR and CDR2 is FQNEAQ in the germline V gene (reference sequence). V was pared by 6 bases and J by 1 base, with 15 bases of the junction left unmatched. CDR3 DNA: TGTGCCAGCAGGCCTCAACCGGGACAGGGGCGGATTTCTGGAAACACCATATATTTT. Amino acids: CASRPQPGQGRISGNTIYF.

This clone was counted a single time. This chain connects TRBV5-1 to TRBJ1-1; TRBD1 agrees at 7 bases. Germline lookup yields CDR1 SGHRS and CDR2 YFSETQ. The CDR3 is 14 amino acids. J was trimmed by 1 base and V by 4 bases; bases with no gene match: 4. This chain's CDR3 is CASSGTGANTEAFF. DNA of the CDR3: TGCGCCAGCAGCGGAACAGGGGCGAACACTGAAGCTTTCTTT.

The V gene is TRBV6-5, the J gene TRBJ2-5; possibly TRBD1 or TRBD2 for D (5 bases each). Trimming pared 7 bases from V and 5 bases from J, leaving 17 bases between. Germline assignment: CDR1 MNHEY and CDR2 SVGAGI. There are 14 residues in the CDR3. CDR3 region: CASTHGGGSETQYF. The CDR3 nucleotides are TGTGCCAGCACCCACGGTGGGGGTTCGGAGACCCAGTACTTC.

This chain uses TRBV5-1 with TRBJ2-6; D is possibly TRBD2 (5 bases). Germline CDR1 reads SGHRS; CDR2 reads YFSETQ. Trimming stripped 1 base from V and 3 bases from J, with 11 bases between. The CDR3 contains 16 residues. CDR3 sequence reads: CASSLSAGSGANVLTF. DNA for the CDR3: TGCGCCAGCAGCTTGTCTGCTGGGAGTGGGGCCAACGTCCTGACTTTC.

CDR3 sequence (DNA): TGTGCCATAAAGGGGGGGGAAGTCACTGAAGCTTTCTTT. Its translation: CAIKGGEVTEAFF. The chain couples TRBV6-5 to TRBJ1-1; D might be TRBD1 (6 bases). CDR3 length: 13 residues. V was shortened by 10 bases and J by 4 bases, with 16 bases between the two germline ends. The germline V gene encodes CDR1 MNHEY and CDR2 SVGAGI.

The rearrangement joins TRBV5-1 to TRBJ2-3; TRBD1 might be the D (7 bases). The CDR3 extends over 13 amino acids. Trimming took off 5 bases at V and 6 bases at J, with 13 bases between the two ends. Germline CDR1 is SGHRS and CDR2 is YFSETQ. The CDR3: CASREGAWDTQYF. The CDR3 bases are TGCGCCAGCAGGGAGGGGGCCTGGGATACGCAGTATTTT.

This chain uses TRBV6-1 with TRBJ2-7; tentatively, D is TRBD1 (5 bases). The CDR3 runs 15 residues. Trimming pared 8 bases from V and 0 bases from J, leaving 17 bases between. Germline assignment: CDR1 MNHNS and CDR2 SASEGT. Here the CDR3 DNA reads TGTGCCAGCTCCAGGGCCGATAGGAGCTCCTACGAGCAGTACTTC. Translating it yields CASSRADRSSYEQYF.

This chain uses TRBV19 with TRBJ1-1; tentatively, D is TRBD1 (5 bases). Germline V lookup: CDR1 LNHDA, CDR2 SQIVND (reference sequence). V lost 2 bases to trimming and J lost 2 bases, with 6 bases between them. The CDR3 has 13 residues. The CDR3: CASSIWTNTEAFF. CDR3 nucleotide sequence: TGTGCCAGTAGTATATGGACAAACACTGAAGCTTTCTTT.

CDR3 amino acids: CASRPRGWNGYTF. CDR3 in DNA: TGTGCCAGCAGACCCCGCGGGTGGAATGGCTACACCTTC. This rearrangement joins TRBV6-1 to TRBJ1-2; D is unclear. The CDR3 extends over 13 amino acids. Trimming stripped 6 bases from V and 6 bases from J, with 14 bases between. The germline V gene has CDR1 MNHNS and CDR2 SASEGT.

In its sample, this clone was seen once. The gene calls are TRBV18 and TRBJ1-3; a possible D gene is TRBD1 (5 bases). Germline V gives CDR1 KGHSH, CDR2 LQKENI. This CDR3 contains 14 residues. V lost 8 bases to trimming and J lost 4 bases, with 15 bases between them. CDR3 region: CASQGNGGGNTIYF. In DNA form, the CDR3 reads TGTGCCAGCCAGGGAAACGGAGGGGGAAACACCATATATTTT.

This clone appeared a single time. V gene TRBV7-8 combines with J gene TRBJ2-2; D uncertain. The V and J ends lost 1 base and 2 bases respectively, with 8 bases between them. The CDR3 is 15 residues long. Per the germline V gene, CDR1 is SGHVS and CDR2 is FQNEAQ. This CDR3 reads CASSLGLTNTGELFF. The DNA of the CDR3 is TGTGCCAGCAGCTTAGGGCTGACAAACACCGGGGAGCTGTTTTTT.

The chain uses TRBV5-4 and TRBJ2-5; possibly TRBD1 for D (5 bases). The CDR3 length is 14 residues. Germline lookup yields CDR1 SGHNT and CDR2 YYREEE (reference sequence). The V gene lost 1 base and the J gene lost 3 bases, with 10 bases spanning the gap. CDR3 sequence: CASSLKDTKETQYF. The CDR3 DNA sequence: TGTGCCAGCAGCTTGAAGGACACCAAAGAGACCCAGTACTTC.

The chain is built from TRBV28 and TRBJ2-7; 9 bases agree with TRBD1. V was pared by 6 bases and J by 6 bases, with 12 bases of the junction left unmatched. The CDR3 length is 15 residues. Germline CDR1 reads MDHEN; CDR2 reads SYDVKM. CDR3 protein: CASRLHGTGISEQYF. The CDR3 DNA reads TGTGCCAGCAGGCTACACGGGACAGGGATAAGCGAGCAGTACTTC.

The chain links TRBV19 to TRBJ2-1, with a tentative D call TRBD1 (6 bases). Germline CDR1 LNHDA, CDR2 SQIVND (reference sequence). Trimming removed 8 bases from V and 7 bases from J, with 15 bases in between. CDR3 length equals 13 residues. CDR3 in amino acids: CASATGLGNEQFF. The CDR3 region has the DNA TGTGCCAGTGCTACAGGGTTGGGGAATGAGCAGTTCTTC.

The V call is TRBV11-3, the J call TRBJ1-1; a possible D gene is TRBD1 (6 bases). Germline V CDR1 and CDR2: SGHNT, YENEEA. With 8 bases removed from V and 4 bases from J, the gap between germline ends came to 14 bases. The CDR3 has 13 amino acids. CDR3 protein: CASVQGIGTEAFF. The CDR3 nucleotides read TGTGCCAGCGTCCAGGGGATCGGCACTGAAGCTTTCTTT.